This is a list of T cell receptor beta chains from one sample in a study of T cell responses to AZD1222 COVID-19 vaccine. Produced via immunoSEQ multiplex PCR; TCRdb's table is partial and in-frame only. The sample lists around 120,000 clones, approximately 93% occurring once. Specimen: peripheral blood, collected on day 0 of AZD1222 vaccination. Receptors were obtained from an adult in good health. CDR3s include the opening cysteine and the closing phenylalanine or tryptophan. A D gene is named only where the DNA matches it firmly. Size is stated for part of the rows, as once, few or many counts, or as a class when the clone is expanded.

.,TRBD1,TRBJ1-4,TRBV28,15,CASTLDRGLREKLFF,TGTGCCAGCACCCTAGACAGGGGGCTTAGGGAAAAACTGTTTTTT
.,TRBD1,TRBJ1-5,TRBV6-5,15,CATTRDRGQEQPQHF,TGTGCCACCACCCGGGACAGGGGGCAGGAACAGCCCCAGCATTTT
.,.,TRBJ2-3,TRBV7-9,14,CASSLAGNTDTQYF,TGTGCCAGCAGCTTAGCGGGAAACACAGATACGCAGTATTTT
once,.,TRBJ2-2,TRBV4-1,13,CASSQVSTGELFF,TGCGCCAGCAGCCAAGTGTCAACCGGGGAGCTGTTTTTT
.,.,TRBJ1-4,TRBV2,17,CASSEGVKGVLSEKLFF,TGTGCCAGCAGTGAAGGCGTCAAGGGAGTCCTTAGTGAAAAACTGTTTTTT
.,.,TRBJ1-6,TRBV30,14,CAWRGDRGNSPLHF,TGTGCCTGGAGGGGGGACCGGGGGAATTCACCCCTCCACTTT
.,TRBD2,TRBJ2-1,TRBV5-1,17,CASSLGGTGLAGGEQFF,TGCGCCAGCAGCTTGGGGGGGACGGGACTAGCGGGAGGTGAGCAGTTCTTC
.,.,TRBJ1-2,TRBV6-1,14,CASSERWGHYGYTF,TGTGCCAGCAGTGAGCGGTGGGGACACTATGGCTACACCTTC
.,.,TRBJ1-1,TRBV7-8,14,CASSLEGGGGKAFF,TGTGCCAGCAGCTTAGAAGGAGGGGGAGGAAAAGCTTTCTTT
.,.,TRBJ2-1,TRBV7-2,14,CASSLGFFYNEQFF,TGTGCCAGCAGCTTAGGCTTTTTCTACAATGAGCAGTTCTTC
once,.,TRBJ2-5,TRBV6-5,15,CASSYTYWSQETQYF,TGTGCCAGCAGTTACACCTATTGGTCCCAAGAGACCCAGTACTTC
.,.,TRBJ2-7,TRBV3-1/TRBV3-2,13,CASSQVSGYEQYF,TGTGCCAGCAGCCAAGTTTCGGGGTACGAGCAGTACTTC
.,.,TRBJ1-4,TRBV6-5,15,CASSYARGLDEKLFF,TGTGCCAGCAGTTACGCCAGGGGACTGGATGAAAAACTGTTTTTT
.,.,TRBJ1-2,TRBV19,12,CASGALNYGYTF,TGTGCCAGTGGGGCACTGAACTATGGCTACACCTTC
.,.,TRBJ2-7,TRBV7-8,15,CASSLLRQGYSEQYF,TGTGCCAGCAGCTTATTGCGGCAGGGGTATTCCGAGCAGTACTTC
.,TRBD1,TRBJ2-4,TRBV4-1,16,CASSPGHRGLENIQYF,TGCGCCAGCAGCCCAGGACACAGGGGGCTTGAAAACATTCAGTACTTC
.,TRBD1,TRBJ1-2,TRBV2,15,CASTLGQGLGYGYTF,TGTGCCAGCACCTTGGGACAGGGACTAGGCTATGGCTACACCTTC
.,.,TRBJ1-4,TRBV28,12,CASRGRNEKLFF,TGTGCCAGCCGGGGGAGGAATGAAAAACTGTTTTTT
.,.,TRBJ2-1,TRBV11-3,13,CASSFAGWNEQFF,TGTGCCAGCAGCTTTGCAGGGTGGAATGAGCAGTTCTTC
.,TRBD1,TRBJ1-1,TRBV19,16,CASSIGPNRDREEAFF,TGTGCCAGTAGTATAGGCCCGAACCGGGACAGGGAAGAAGCTTTCTTT
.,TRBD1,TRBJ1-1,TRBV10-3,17,CAISESSTGGKNTEAFF,TGTGCCATCAGTGAGTCGTCTACAGGGGGTAAGAACACTGAAGCTTTCTTT
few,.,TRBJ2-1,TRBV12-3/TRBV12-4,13,CASSRDFYNEQFF,TGTGCCAGCAGTCGTGACTTCTACAATGAGCAGTTCTTC
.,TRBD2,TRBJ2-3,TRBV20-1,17,CSASRPASGSGTDTQYF,TGCAGTGCTAGTCGACCGGCTAGCGGGAGTGGCACAGATACGCAGTATTTT
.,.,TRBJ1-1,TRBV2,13,CASSDRTGTEAFF,TGTGCCAGCAGTGATAGGACGGGCACTGAAGCTTTCTTT
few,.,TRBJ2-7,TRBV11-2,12,CASSFFGGEQYF,TGTGCCAGCAGCTTCTTTGGAGGCGAGCAGTACTTC
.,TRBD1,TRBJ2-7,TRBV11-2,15,CASSLVGTDYYEQYF,TGTGCCAGCAGCTTAGTTGGGACAGATTACTACGAGCAGTACTTC
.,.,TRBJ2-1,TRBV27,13,CASGRAGHNEQFF,TGTGCCAGCGGGCGGGCAGGGCACAATGAGCAGTTCTTC
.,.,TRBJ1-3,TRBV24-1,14,CAHREDWSGNTIYF,TGTGCCCACCGGGAGGACTGGTCTGGAAACACCATATATTTT
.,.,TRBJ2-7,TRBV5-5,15,CASSSQGLWSYEQYF,TGTGCCAGCAGCTCACAGGGATTGTGGTCCTACGAGCAGTACTTC
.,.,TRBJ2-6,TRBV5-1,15,CASSSQGSGANVLTF,TGCGCCAGCAGCTCTCAGGGGTCTGGGGCCAACGTCCTGACTTTC
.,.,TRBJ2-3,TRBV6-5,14,CASSYREGADTQYF,TGTGCCAGCAGCTACAGGGAAGGGGCAGATACGCAGTATTTT
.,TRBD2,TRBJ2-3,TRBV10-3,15,CAISLAGEETDTQYF,TGTGCCATCAGTTTAGCGGGAGAGGAGACAGATACGCAGTATTTT
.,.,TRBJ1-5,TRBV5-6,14,CASSQGWWDQPQHF,TGTGCCAGCAGCCAGGGATGGTGGGATCAGCCCCAGCATTTT
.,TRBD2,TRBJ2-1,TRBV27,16,CASRHFSGEIYNEQFF,TGTGCCAGCAGGCACTTTAGCGGGGAAATTTACAATGAGCAGTTCTTC
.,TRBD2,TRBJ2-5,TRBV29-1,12,CSVGLARETQYF,TGCAGCGTTGGACTAGCTCGGGAGACCCAGTACTTC
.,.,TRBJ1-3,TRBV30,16,CAWRASGRSSGNTIYF,TGTGCCTGGAGGGCCTCCGGCAGGTCTTCTGGAAACACCATATATTTT
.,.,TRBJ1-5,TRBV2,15,CASSGEGRSNQPQHF,TGTGCCAGCAGTGGGGAGGGAAGGAGCAATCAGCCCCAGCATTTT
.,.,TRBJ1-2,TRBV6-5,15,CASSYSTRPSYGYTF,TGTGCCAGCAGTTACTCGACACGACCCTCGTATGGCTACACCTTC
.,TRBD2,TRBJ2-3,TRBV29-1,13,CSAGTKLTYTQYF,TGCAGCGCCGGGACTAAACTTACTTATACGCAGTATTTT
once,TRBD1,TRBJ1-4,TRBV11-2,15,CASSSGTGGWRKLFF,TGTGCCAGCAGCTCAGGGACAGGGGGCTGGCGAAAACTGTTTTTT
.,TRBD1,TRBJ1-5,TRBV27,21,CASSLSRRDRGPLDSGQPQHF,TGTGCCAGCAGTTTATCGAGGCGGGACAGGGGGCCGCTGGATAGCGGTCAGCCCCAGCATTTT
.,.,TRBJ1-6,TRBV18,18,CASSVRQLGILGDSPLHF,TGTGCCAGCTCAGTTCGACAGCTTGGGATCCTGGGGGACTCACCCCTCCACTTT
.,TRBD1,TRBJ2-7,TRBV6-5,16,CASSYFNRGPTYEQYF,TGTGCCAGCAGTTACTTCAACAGGGGGCCCACCTACGAGCAGTACTTC
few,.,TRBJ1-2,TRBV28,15,CASKGFRGARDGYTF,TGTGCCAGCAAAGGGTTCCGGGGGGCGCGGGATGGCTACACCTTC
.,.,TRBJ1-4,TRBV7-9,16,CASSLENRAVEEKLFF,TGTGCCAGCAGCTTAGAGAACAGGGCAGTAGAAGAAAAACTGTTTTTT
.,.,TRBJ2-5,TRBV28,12,CASRWARETQYF,TGTGCCAGCAGGTGGGCTCGGGAGACCCAGTACTTC
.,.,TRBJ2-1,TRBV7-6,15,CASSRRYDSYNEQFF,TGTGCCAGCAGCCGCAGATACGACAGTTACAATGAGCAGTTCTTC
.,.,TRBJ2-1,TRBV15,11,CATSSTNEQFF,TGTGCCACCTCTAGCACAAATGAGCAGTTCTTC
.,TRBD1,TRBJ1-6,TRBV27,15,CASSLGTGGESPLHF,TGTGCCAGCAGTTTAGGGACAGGGGGCGAGTCACCCCTCCACTTT
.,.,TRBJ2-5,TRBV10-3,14,CAISNWGGEETQYF,TGTGCCATCAGTAACTGGGGTGGGGAAGAGACCCAGTACTTC
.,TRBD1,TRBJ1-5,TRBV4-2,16,CASSQESDRDNQPQHF,TGTGCCAGCAGCCAAGAGTCGGACAGGGACAATCAGCCCCAGCATTTT
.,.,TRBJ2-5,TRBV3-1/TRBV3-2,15,CASSQIQGIQETQYF,TGTGCCAGCAGCCAGATTCAAGGAATCCAAGAGACCCAGTACTTC
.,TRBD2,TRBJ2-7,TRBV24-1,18,CATSDPGLADLKSYEQYF,TGTGCCACCAGTGATCCGGGACTAGCGGACCTAAAATCTTACGAGCAGTACTTC
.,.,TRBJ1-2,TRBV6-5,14,CASSYSGTNYGYTF,TGTGCCAGCAGTTACTCAGGCACAAACTATGGCTACACCTTC